This TCR beta chain was identified during a study of blood T cell repertoires in COVID-19. The overall study: There were acute and convalescent COVID-19 samples, and they came from the United States, Italy and Spain.

Generated by immunoSEQ multiplex PCR, the TCRdb table keeps only in-frame clones and is missing some. The profile shows roughly 150,000 clones, 84% of them singletons. Participants reported their clinical history, and cohort assignment relied on those reports. Recovered status in Cohort 3 required two negative PCRs, clearance, or symptom resolution. The CDR3 runs 15 residues. Germline CDR1 and CDR2: SGHRS and YFSETQ. The V end was cut by 2 bases, the J end by 6 bases, with 15 bases between. The sample consisted of PBMCs or T cells enriched from blood (not recorded which). The genes are TRBV5-1 and TRBJ2-1, with D possibly matching TRBD1 (6 bases). This clonotype originated in a woman in her forties or fifties who had recovered from COVID-19. CDR3 loop: CASSLRGSGSNEQFF. CDR3 nucleotide sequence: TGCGCCAGCAGCTTAAGGGGGTCGGGCAGCAATGAGCAGTTCTTC.